These 28 T cell receptor beta chains were sequenced from one sample in a study of T cell repertoires in cytomegalovirus infection. TCRdb processed the reads anew with MiXCR; each CDR3 protein has one entry. Of about 450,000 distinct CDR3 sequences in the sample, roughly 31% were seen once. Specimen: PBMCs. The origin of the receptors is a human donor in good health (CMV status not recorded). Some clones in this sample may be carry-over from other donors' samples.

A remark on this clonotype: A read error may explain this, as a much larger clone is one base away. The rearrangement uses TRBV19 and TRBJ1-1; maybe TRBD1 (5 bases). The germline gives CDR1 LNHDA, CDR2 SQIVND (reference sequence). The CDR3 has 13 residues. The CDR3 region has the DNA TGTGCCAGTAGTACGACGGGGGGAACTGAAGCTTTATTT. This translates into CASSTTGGTEALF.

The V gene is TRBV27, the J gene TRBJ2-1; possible D gene TRBD1, 6 bases. CDR3 length: 13 amino acids. V gave up 10 bases and J gave up 6 bases, with 16 bases separating them. Germline V gene data show CDR1 as MNHEY and CDR2 as SMNVEV (reference sequence). In DNA, the CDR3 is TGTGCCACCAAGCCCCCAGGGGCCAATGAGCAGTTCTTC. Translation: CATKPPGANEQFF.

This clonotype showed up just a few times. The V gene is TRBV29-1, the J gene TRBJ1-4; D unclear. This CDR3 is 12 amino acids long. V was trimmed by 4 bases and J by 3 bases, leaving 6 bases between them. Germline V gene lookup returns CDR1 SQVTM and CDR2 ANQGSEA. The DNA of the CDR3 is TGCAGCGTTGGGCCTCCTAATGAAAAACTGTTTTTT. Amino acid sequence: CSVGPPNEKLFF.

The chain carries TRBV12-3 or TRBV12-4 and TRBJ2-7, with 12 bases lining up with TRBD2. The CDR3 extends over 16 amino acids. Trimming cost V 4 bases and J 0 bases; bases outside gene matches: 4. The DNA of the CDR3 is TGTGCCAGCAGTTCTAGCGGGGGGGCAACCTCCTACGAGCAGTACTTC. Translation: CASSSSGGATSYEQYF.

This clonotype was counted a few times. The V call is TRBV20-1, the J call TRBJ2-3; 7 nucleotides line up with TRBD2. With V trimmed by 5 bases and J by 2 bases, 7 bases remained unmatched. Per the germline V gene, CDR1 is DFQATT and CDR2 is SNEGSKA (reference sequence). This CDR3 is built from 14 residues. CDR3 residues: CSARSGIHTDTQYF. The CDR3 nucleotides are TGCAGTGCTCGGAGCGGGATACACACAGATACGCAGTATTTT.

V is TRBV7-2 and J is TRBJ1-4, with D hard to call. V was trimmed by 9 bases and J by 4 bases, leaving 24 bases between them. CDR3 length equals 17 residues. Germline values: CDR1 SGHTA, CDR2 FQGNSA. CDR3 in DNA: TGTGCCAGGAGCCCCCTACGGCAGGTCCTCATTAATGAAAAACTGTTTTTT. Protein sequence: CARSPLRQVLINEKLFF.

Comments on this clonotype: The germline gene is not matched at one end of the junction; a read error may be the cause. The chain couples TRBV6-1 to TRBJ2-4; D unresolved. Germline V gene lookup returns CDR1 MNHNS and CDR2 SASEGT. The CDR3 covers 11 residues. The CDR3 DNA reads TGTGCCAGCAGTCAACTCTCGATAAAGGCTTTC. It translates to CASSQLSIKAF.

J is TRBJ2-7 and V is TRBV29-1, with TRBD1 matching over 7 bases. This CDR3 is built from 13 residues. CDR1 SQVTM and CDR2 ANQGSEA come from the germline V gene. The trim removed 6 bases at V and 2 bases at J, leaving 7 bases unmatched. The CDR3 reads CSVETGVPYEQYF. The CDR3 bases are TGCAGCGTGGAAACAGGGGTTCCCTACGAGCAGTACTTC.

The chain has TRBV6-2 or TRBV6-3 and TRBJ2-1; TRBD2 matches at 11 bases. The V gene's germline CDR1 is MNHEY and CDR2 SVGEGT. CDR3 length equals 15 residues. The ends lost 4 bases at V and 4 bases at J; junction bases unmatched: 3. The CDR3 here is CASSSASGGYNEQFF. CDR3 coding DNA: TGTGCCAGCAGTTCCGCTAGCGGGGGGTACAATGAGCAGTTCTTC.

V usage is TRBV20-1 and J usage is TRBJ1-6; possibly TRBD1 for D (5 bases). Germline CDR1 is DFQATT and CDR2 is SNEGSKA (reference sequence). V lost 2 bases to trimming and J lost 1 base, with 15 bases between them. The CDR3 loop spans 17 amino acids. CDR3 sequence (DNA): TGCAGTGCTAGACCACCTGGGGGGGGATCCTATAATTCACCCCTCCACTTT. Amino acid sequence: CSARPPGGGSYNSPLHF.

At least ten counts were recorded for this clonotype. This sequence joins TRBV11-1 and TRBJ2-1; 8 bases line up with TRBD1. This CDR3 is 14 amino acids long. The trim removed 5 bases at V and 7 bases at J, leaving 7 bases unmatched. Germline lookup yields CDR1 SGHAT and CDR2 FQDESV (reference sequence). The CDR3 sequence is CASSPRTGKNEQFF. CDR3 in DNA: TGTGCCAGCAGCCCCAGGACAGGGAAGAATGAGCAGTTCTTC.

The chain couples TRBV19 to TRBJ2-1; TRBD2 matches at 9 bases. The CDR3 has 15 residues. In germline, CDR1 is LNHDA, CDR2 SQIVND (reference sequence). The trim removed 7 bases at V and 5 bases at J, leaving 9 bases unmatched. CDR3 loop: CASKSKAGGNNEQFF. CDR3 in DNA: TGTGCCAGTAAATCAAAAGCGGGGGGAAACAATGAGCAGTTCTTC.

The chain uses TRBV28 and TRBJ2-3; D tentatively reads TRBD1 or TRBD2 (5 bases each). The CDR3 is made up of 11 amino acids. CDR1 MDHEN and CDR2 SYDVKM come from the germline V gene. Trimming pared 8 bases from V and 7 bases from J, leaving 10 bases between. CDR3 in DNA: TGTGCCAGCGGGACGGGGCATACGCAGTATTTT. Protein sequence: CASGTGHTQYF.

The table lists this clonotype with a few counts. V gene TRBV4-1 combines with J gene TRBJ1-2; D gene ambiguous. The CDR3 totals 16 residues. Germline CDR1 and CDR2: MGHRA and YSYEKL. Trimming pared 2 bases from V and 7 bases from J, leaving 20 bases between. DNA for the CDR3: TGCGCCAGCAGCCAAAATTGGCTTTCCTCCTCTGGTGGCTACACCTTC. The encoded protein is CASSQNWLSSSGGYTF.

This clonotype turned up a few times. The chain combines TRBV5-4 with TRBJ1-1; D is unclear. The CDR3 loop spans 15 amino acids. CDR1 and CDR2 from the germline V gene are SGHNT and YYREEE (reference sequence). V was clipped by 0 bases and J by 0 bases, with 9 bases between them. The CDR3 is CASSLVKGLNTEAFF. Here the CDR3 DNA reads TGTGCCAGCAGCTTGGTAAAGGGTTTGAACACTGAAGCTTTCTTT.

This clonotype was observed a handful of times. V gene TRBV30 combines with J gene TRBJ1-1; possibly TRBD1 for D (5 bases). V was pared by 3 bases and J by 7 bases, with 12 bases between. Germline values: CDR1 GTSNPN, CDR2 SVGIG (reference sequence). The CDR3 contains 12 residues. As DNA, the CDR3 is TGTGCCTGGAGATGGGGGGGTGGTGAAGCTTTCTTT. Translating gives CAWRWGGGEAFF. Drawing the rest from reference TRBV30 and TRBJ1-1, the complete variable domain is SQTIHQWPATLVQPVGSPLSLECTVEGTSNPNLYWYRQAAGRGLQLLFYSVGIGQISSEVPQNLSASRPQDRQFILSSKKLLLSDSGFYLCAWRWGGGEAFFGQGTRLTVV.

This chain uses TRBV5-4 with TRBJ1-1; TRBD1 aligns across 8 bases. The CDR3 runs to 15 residues. CDR1 is SGHNT and CDR2 is YYREEE in the germline V gene (reference sequence). J gave up 1 base and V 4 bases, and 6 bases lay outside the gene matches. CDR3 region: CASSGPGTGNTEAFF. CDR3 nucleotides: TGTGCCAGCAGCGGCCCCGGGACAGGGAACACTGAAGCTTTCTTT.

This chain uses TRBV25-1 with TRBJ1-2; TRBD1 matches 7 bases. The germline gives CDR1 MGHDK, CDR2 SYGVNS. The trim removed 2 bases at V and 4 bases at J, leaving 1 base unmatched. The CDR3 has 13 residues. CDR3 residues: CASSEAGGYGYTF. Here the CDR3 DNA reads TGTGCCAGCAGTGAAGCAGGGGGCTATGGCTACACCTTC.

This clonotype was seen at least ten times. This chain joins TRBV7-6 and TRBJ1-2; D call uncertain. The length of the CDR3 is 14 residues. Germline V gene lookup returns CDR1 SGHVS and CDR2 FNYEAQ. The germline V and J ends were trimmed by 1 base and 8 bases, with 14 bases remaining between them. The CDR3 bases are TGTGCCAGCAGCTTAGGTCCTACCGGTCGAGGCTACACCTTC. This gives the protein CASSLGPTGRGYTF. Combining the CDR3 with reference TRBV7-6 and TRBJ1-2 gives the whole variable domain GAGVSQSPRYKVTKRGQDVALRCDPISGHVSLYWYRQALGQGPEFLTYFNYEAQQDKSGLPNDRFSAERPEGSISTLTIQRTEQRDSAMYRCASSLGPTGRGYTFGSGTRLTVV.

The chain has TRBV20-1 and TRBJ2-3, with 7 positions matching TRBD2. This CDR3 has 15 residues. Germline CDR1 is DFQATT and CDR2 is SNEGSKA (reference sequence). Trimming took 0 bases from V and 0 from J; bases not matched to a gene: 3. The CDR3 spells CSAREFSGSTDTQYF. The DNA of the CDR3 is TGCAGTGCTAGAGAGTTTAGCGGGAGCACAGATACGCAGTATTTT.

The chain employs TRBV4-2 and TRBJ1-6; D possibly corresponds to TRBD1 (6 bases). The V gene lost 5 bases and the J gene lost 12 bases, with 17 bases spanning the gap. The CDR3 sequence is 14 residues long. From germline, CDR1 is LGHNA and CDR2 YNFKEQ. The CDR3 protein is CASSSGGGLGPLHF. The CDR3 coding sequence is TGTGCCAGCAGCTCCGGGGGGGGCCTAGGACCCCTCCACTTT.

Worth noting for this clonotype: This may arise from a read error, as a much more abundant clone is one base away. The chain joins TRBV6-1 to TRBJ2-3; D remains unclear. CDR3 size: 13 residues. V was pared by 1 base and J by 6 bases, with 8 bases between. Per germline, CDR1 MNHNS and CDR2 SASEGT. The CDR3 DNA reads TGTGCCAGCAGTGAAGAGGCGAGGGATACGCAGTATTTT. Translation gives CASSEEARDTQYF.

This clonotype has just a few counts. CDR3 loop: CASSLSRADRGPGELFF. The CDR3 nucleotides read TGTGCCAGCAGTTTATCGAGGGCGGACAGGGGGCCCGGGGAGCTGTTTTTT. The rearrangement uses TRBV27 and TRBJ2-2; TRBD1 matches 11 bases. Germline values: CDR1 MNHEY, CDR2 SMNVEV (reference sequence). The CDR3 consists of 17 residues. Trimming took 0 bases from V and 6 from J; bases not matched to a gene: 6.

This clonotype was seen a handful of times. The chain links TRBV4-1 to TRBJ1-1; a possible D gene is TRBD1 (5 bases). CDR1 and CDR2 from the germline V gene are MGHRA and YSYEKL. With 4 bases removed from V and 5 bases from J, the gap between germline ends came to 14 bases. The CDR3 spans 14 residues. CDR3 residues: CASSRGAGGTEAFF. The CDR3 nucleotides are TGCGCCAGCAGCCGAGGGGCCGGTGGGACTGAAGCTTTCTTT.

The table lists this clonotype with a count of one. The chain is built from TRBV12-3 or TRBV12-4 and TRBJ1-2; D gene ambiguous. This CDR3 region has 14 residues. V shed 3 bases and J shed 3 bases, with 11 bases lying between them. The CDR3 bases are TGTGCCAGCAGTTTGGGAGGAGTCCACTATGGCTACACCTTC. Protein product: CASSLGGVHYGYTF.

This clonotype was counted a few times. The genes are TRBV7-9 and TRBJ2-1; no definite D call. The CDR3 has 13 amino acids. Trimming removed 5 bases from V and 8 bases from J, with 13 bases in between. Germline CDR1 and CDR2: SEHNR and FQNEAQ (reference sequence). The CDR3 region is CASSPAGDDEQFF. CDR3 bases: TGTGCCAGCAGCCCCGCTGGGGATGATGAGCAGTTCTTC.

CDR3 protein: CASSHRTDNAYNEQFF. CDR3 sequence (DNA): TGTGCCAGCAGCCACCGGACTGATAACGCCTACAATGAGCAGTTCTTC. The rearrangement uses TRBV14 and TRBJ2-1, with a weak D call TRBD2 (5 bases). Trimming removed 3 bases from V and 2 bases from J, with 14 bases in between. The germline gives CDR1 SGHDN, CDR2 FVKESK. This CDR3 is 16 amino acids long.

This chain links TRBV20-1 with TRBJ2-1, with a weak D call TRBD1 (6 bases). Germline CDR1 and CDR2: DFQATT and SNEGSKA (reference sequence). V lost 0 bases and J 4 bases, leaving 10 bases between the germline ends. The CDR3 is made up of 14 amino acids. Written as DNA, the CDR3 is TGCAGTGCTAGAGACCGGGACAAATACAATGAGCAGTTCTTC. It encodes CSARDRDKYNEQFF.